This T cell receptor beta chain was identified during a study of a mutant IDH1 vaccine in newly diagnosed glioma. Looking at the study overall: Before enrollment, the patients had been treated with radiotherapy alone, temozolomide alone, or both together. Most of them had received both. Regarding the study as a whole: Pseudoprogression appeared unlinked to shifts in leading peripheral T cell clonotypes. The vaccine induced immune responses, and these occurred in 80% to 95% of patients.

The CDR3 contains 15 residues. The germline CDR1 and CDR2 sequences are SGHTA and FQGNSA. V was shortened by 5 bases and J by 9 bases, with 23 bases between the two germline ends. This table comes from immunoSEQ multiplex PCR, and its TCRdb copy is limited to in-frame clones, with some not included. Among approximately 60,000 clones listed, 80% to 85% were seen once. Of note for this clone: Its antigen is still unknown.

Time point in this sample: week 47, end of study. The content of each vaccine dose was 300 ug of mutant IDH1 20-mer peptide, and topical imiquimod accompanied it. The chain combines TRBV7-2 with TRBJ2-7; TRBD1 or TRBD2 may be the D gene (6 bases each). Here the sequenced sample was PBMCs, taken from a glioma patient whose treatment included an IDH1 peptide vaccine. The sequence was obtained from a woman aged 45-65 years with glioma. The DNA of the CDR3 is TGTGCCAGCAGCCGCTACAGGGACTCCCGAGGCGGGCAGTACTTC. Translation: CASSRYRDSRGGQYF.